This entry lists 30 T cell receptor beta chains sequenced from one sample in a study of T-cell memory formation after mild COVID-19. Each CDR3 protein gets one entry after TCRdb re-called the 5' RACE reads with MiXCR. The table includes approximately 350,000 distinct CDR3 sequences, roughly 13% detected once. Input material: PBMCs or a T cell subset sorted from them (not recorded which). These receptor sequences come from a man aged 18 to 29 who had mild COVID-19 (a few samples of this study predate the infection). Cell type and time point are not known.

V usage is TRBV10-3 and J usage is TRBJ2-1; 10 bases align to TRBD2. V shed 4 bases and J 8 bases; nucleotides not matched to a gene: 11. The CDR3 contains 16 residues. Germline values: CDR1 ENHRY, CDR2 SYGVKD. The CDR3 DNA sequence: TGTGCCATCAGTGCTCAGCGGCTAGCGGGGGTTGATGAGCAGTTCTTC. The encoded protein is CAISAQRLAGVDEQFF.

This clonotype appeared a few times. The chain carries TRBV19 and TRBJ1-6; D gene uncertain. The CDR3 extends over 16 amino acids. V dropped 5 bases and J dropped 0 bases, with 11 bases sitting between them. The germline gives CDR1 LNHDA, CDR2 SQIVND (reference sequence). In DNA form, the CDR3 reads TGTGCCAGTAGTCCCCGACGGGGCTCCTATAATTCACCCCTCCACTTT. This translates into CASSPRRGSYNSPLHF.

This sequence joins TRBV10-3 and TRBJ2-5, with TRBD2 matching over 9 bases. The CDR3 runs to 13 residues. The germline gives CDR1 ENHRY, CDR2 SYGVKD. V shed 2 bases and J 5 bases; nucleotides not matched to a gene: 0. CDR3 DNA sequence: TGTGCCATCAGTGAGACTAGCGGGGAGACCCAGTACTTC. Encoded protein: CAISETSGETQYF.

The table lists this clonotype with a few counts. This chain connects TRBV27 to TRBJ1-6; 12 nucleotides line up with TRBD1. J lost 4 bases, V lost 3 bases, and 10 bases had no gene match. Germline values: CDR1 MNHEY, CDR2 SMNVEV (reference sequence). CDR3 length: 19 amino acids. CDR3 coding DNA: TGTGCCAGCAGTTTCGGGGGACAGGGGGCCGAATTTTATAATTCACCCCTCCACTTT. The encoded protein is CASSFGGQGAEFYNSPLHF.

The rearrangement uses TRBV6-2 or TRBV6-3 and TRBJ2-2; tentative D call: TRBD2 (5 bases). This CDR3 is 13 amino acids long. Germline loops: CDR1 MNHEY, CDR2 SVGEGT. Trimming shortened V by 8 bases and J by 2 bases, and 9 bases separated the two germline ends. For the CDR3, the DNA is TGTGCCAGCGGGAGAGGCAACACCGGGGAGCTGTTTTTT. Its translation is CASGRGNTGELFF.

This clonotype showed up just a few times. The rearrangement links TRBV7-2 to TRBJ1-5; no firm D call. The ends were cut back, 1 base at V and 8 bases at J, with 9 bases in the middle. CDR3 length: 13 residues. The germline gives CDR1 SGHTA, CDR2 FQGNSA. Here the CDR3 reads CASSLGRLEPQHF. The DNA of the CDR3 is TGTGCCAGCAGCTTAGGCCGTCTGGAGCCCCAGCATTTT.

This clonotype was observed at least ten times. V is TRBV4-2 and J is TRBJ1-2, with no clear D. V was clipped by 4 bases and J by 3 bases, with 9 bases between them. Germline V CDR1 and CDR2: LGHNA, YNFKEQ. CDR3 length: 13 residues. CDR3 DNA: TGTGCCAGCAGCCTTAAGGGAGACTATGGCTACACCTTC. It translates to CASSLKGDYGYTF.

The gene calls are TRBV29-1 and TRBJ2-3, with TRBD2 matching 14 bases. Germline V gene data show CDR1 as SQVTM and CDR2 as ANQGSEA. With 8 bases clipped from V and 5 bases from J, the junction kept 6 bases outside the gene matches. The CDR3 has 14 residues. CDR3 sequence reads: CSFGLAGGGDTQYF. As DNA, the CDR3 is TGCAGCTTTGGACTAGCGGGGGGTGGAGATACGCAGTATTTT.

J is TRBJ2-7 and V is TRBV15; no firm D call. V was cut by 0 bases and J by 0 bases, with 9 bases left in between. The CDR3 extends over 15 amino acids. The germline gives CDR1 LNHNV, CDR2 YYDKDF (reference sequence). This CDR3 reads CATSRDSFSSYEQYV. The CDR3 region has the DNA TGTGCCACCAGCAGAGATTCTTTCAGCTCCTACGAGCAGTACGTC.

V is TRBV29-1 and J is TRBJ2-3; 13 bases agree with TRBD2. The germline V gene encodes CDR1 SQVTM and CDR2 ANQGSEA. This CDR3 spans 19 amino acids. V lost 5 bases to trimming and J lost 4 bases; unmatched junction nucleotides: 18. This CDR3 is CSVSGWVTSGGPRADTQYF. CDR3 sequence (DNA): TGCAGCGTTTCTGGTTGGGTGACTAGCGGGGGGCCCCGGGCAGATACGCAGTATTTT.

This clonotype was detected only a few times. The genes are TRBV7-2 and TRBJ1-5; D possibly corresponds to TRBD1 (5 bases). V was cut by 1 base and J by 6 bases, with 13 bases left in between. Germline lookup yields CDR1 SGHTA and CDR2 FQGNSA. The CDR3 contains 15 residues. The CDR3 bases are TGTGCCAGCAGCTTAGTTCCAGGGCACGGTCAGCCCCAGCATTTT. Amino acids: CASSLVPGHGQPQHF.

This sequence joins TRBV7-3 and TRBJ2-3; tentatively, D is TRBD2 (6 bases). This CDR3 spans 14 amino acids. Germline V lookup: CDR1 SGHTA, CDR2 FQGTGA. V was cut by 5 bases and J by 6 bases, with 15 bases left in between. The CDR3 spells CASSAGWETDTQYF. The CDR3 coding sequence is TGTGCCAGCAGCGCGGGATGGGAAACGGATACGCAGTATTTT.

This clonotype has just a few counts. The chain links TRBV30 to TRBJ1-1, with TRBD1 matching 10 bases. Germline CDR1 GTSNPN, CDR2 SVGIG (reference sequence). Trimming took 2 bases from V and 10 from J; bases not matched to a gene: 7. This CDR3 is 13 amino acids long. CDR3 nucleotide sequence: TGTGCCTGGAGTCAAGACAGGGGGCGCGGAGCTTTCTTT. Encoded protein: CAWSQDRGRGAFF.

This clonotype has a handful of counts. This chain connects TRBV4-3 to TRBJ1-2; D is unclear. The V end was cut by 1 base, the J end by 3 bases, with 18 bases between. Germline assignment: CDR1 LGHNA and CDR2 YSLEER. The CDR3 is 17 residues long. The CDR3 loop reads CASSQGLKRPADYGYTF. Here the CDR3 DNA reads TGCGCCAGCAGCCAAGGCTTGAAGAGGCCGGCGGACTATGGCTACACCTTC.

This clonotype was seen a handful of times. V gene TRBV7-2 combines with J gene TRBJ1-2; D is ambiguous. The CDR3 runs 12 residues. Germline CDR1 SGHTA, CDR2 FQGNSA. V was shortened by 1 base and J by 7 bases, with 7 bases between the two germline ends. The CDR3 region has the DNA TGTGCCAGCAGCTTAGATCTCCCTGGCTACACCTTC. Translating it yields CASSLDLPGYTF.

This clonotype was seen only a few times. The chain carries TRBV4-2 and TRBJ2-3; 7 bases align to TRBD2. The CDR3 covers 15 residues. J was trimmed by 1 base and V by 5 bases; bases with no gene match: 6. CDR1 LGHNA and CDR2 YNFKEQ come from the germline V gene. The DNA for the CDR3 is TGTGCCAGCAGCGCAAAAAGCGGGGGCACAGATACGCAGTATTTT. It codes for CASSAKSGGTDTQYF.

The chain joins TRBV24-1 to TRBJ2-7; 7 bases agree with TRBD1. V shed 3 bases and J 2 bases; nucleotides not matched to a gene: 6. CDR1 and CDR2 from the germline V gene are KGHDR and SFDVKD. The CDR3 has 15 residues. CDR3 nucleotides: TGTGCCACCAGTGATACGAGACAGGGAGCCTACGAGCAGTACTTC. It codes for CATSDTRQGAYEQYF.

This clonotype was seen many times. The chain combines TRBV4-2 with TRBJ2-2; D gene uncertain. The CDR3 runs 13 residues. The germline gives CDR1 LGHNA, CDR2 YNFKEQ. V was shortened by 3 bases and J by 6 bases, with 8 bases between the two germline ends. This chain's CDR3 is CASSQVSAGELFF. The CDR3 region has the DNA TGTGCCAGCAGCCAGGTTTCGGCCGGGGAGCTGTTTTTT.

CDR3 nucleotide sequence: TGTGCCAGCAGCTTAGAGGCGGGGTATTTCGCAGATACGCAGTATTTT. As protein: CASSLEAGYFADTQYF. This rearrangement joins TRBV7-6 to TRBJ2-3, with D perhaps TRBD2 (6 bases). Germline V CDR1 and CDR2: SGHVS, FNYEAQ. The V end was cut by 1 base, the J end by 4 bases, with 15 bases between. The CDR3 consists of 16 residues.

This clonotype was observed many times. The chain links TRBV18 to TRBJ2-3; D remains ambiguous. Trimming shortened V by 0 bases and J by 2 bases, and 15 bases separated the two germline ends. The CDR3 totals 17 residues. Germline V gene data show CDR1 as KGHSH and CDR2 as LQKENI. The CDR3 sequence is CASSPPILHIDTDTQYF. CDR3 coding DNA: TGTGCCAGCTCACCACCCATACTCCACATAGACACAGATACGCAGTATTTT.

This chain links TRBV5-1 with TRBJ1-6, with a tentative D call TRBD1 (5 bases). The CDR3 has 14 residues. Trimming took 4 bases from V and 14 from J, leaving 19 bases between them. Germline V gene sequence: CDR1 SGHRS, CDR2 YFSETQ. The CDR3 DNA sequence: TGCGCCAGCAGCCCCCAGGGCTCGGCGGGCTCCCTCCACTTT. As protein: CASSPQGSAGSLHF.

The table lists this clonotype with a few counts. The rearrangement joins TRBV6-2 or TRBV6-3 to TRBJ2-7; 7 bases map to TRBD1. The trim removed 6 bases at V and 6 bases at J, leaving 14 bases unmatched. Germline CDR1 reads MNHEY; CDR2 reads SVGEGT. The CDR3 is 15 residues long. CDR3 loop: CASSQRQGRIGEQYV. The CDR3 DNA reads TGTGCCAGCAGCCAAAGACAGGGAAGAATAGGCGAGCAGTACGTC.

The chain employs TRBV15 and TRBJ2-4; 8 bases agree with TRBD1. V shed 3 bases and J 11 bases; nucleotides not matched to a gene: 9. CDR1 is LNHNV and CDR2 is YYDKDF in the germline V gene (reference sequence). CDR3 length: 14 residues. Written as DNA, the CDR3 is TGTGCCACCAGCAGGAGGACAGGGCGACACCTTCAGTACTTC. Protein product: CATSRRTGRHLQYF. Together with reference TRBV15 and TRBJ2-4, the CDR3 gives the full variable domain: DAMVIQNPRYQVTQFGKPVTLSCSQTLNHNVMYWYQQKSSQAPKLLFHYYDKDFNNEADTPDNFQSRRPNTSFCFLDIRSPGLGDTAMYLCATSRRTGRHLQYFGAGTRLSVL.

The V gene is TRBV7-2, the J gene TRBJ1-6; D might be TRBD1 (5 bases). The V end was cut by 1 base, the J end by 6 bases, with 7 bases between. The CDR3 is 14 residues long. Germline V gives CDR1 SGHTA, CDR2 FQGNSA. The CDR3 reads CASSLEGSNSPLHF. The CDR3 bases are TGTGCCAGCAGCTTAGAGGGGAGTAATTCACCCCTCCACTTT.

This clonotype was picked up a small number of times. This chain links TRBV15 with TRBJ2-3; no clear D. The CDR3 sequence is 13 residues long. V dropped 0 bases and J dropped 4 bases, with 5 bases sitting between them. Per the germline V gene, CDR1 is LNHNV and CDR2 is YYDKDF (reference sequence). CDR3 sequence (DNA): TGTGCCACCAGCAGAGATTTCTCAGATACGCAGTATTTT. Its protein is CATSRDFSDTQYF. The full variable domain, in which reference TRBV15 and TRBJ2-3 provide the parts outside the CDR3, is DAMVIQNPRYQVTQFGKPVTLSCSQTLNHNVMYWYQQKSSQAPKLLFHYYDKDFNNEADTPDNFQSRRPNTSFCFLDIRSPGLGDTAMYLCATSRDFSDTQYFGPGTRLTVL.

The chain links TRBV3-1 to TRBJ1-2; no firm D call. CDR1 is LGHDT, CDR2 YNNKEL, per germline (reference sequence). Deletions cut 4 bases from V and 3 bases from J, with 12 bases between. The CDR3 has 14 amino acids. The CDR3 coding sequence is TGTGCCAGCAGCCTCTCTGAGGGCGACTATGGCTACACCTTC. This gives the protein CASSLSEGDYGYTF.

V gene TRBV6-5 combines with J gene TRBJ2-1, with a possible D match to TRBD2 (5 bases). CDR3 length: 15 residues. Germline V lookup: CDR1 MNHEY, CDR2 SVGAGI. V was trimmed by 4 bases and J by 4 bases, leaving 14 bases between them. This CDR3 is CASSWTQESYNEQFF. The CDR3 DNA follows: TGTGCCAGCAGTTGGACTCAGGAGTCTTACAATGAGCAGTTCTTC.

The J gene is TRBJ2-3, the V gene TRBV4-1; either TRBD1 or TRBD2 may supply D (5 bases each). Germline V lookup: CDR1 MGHRA, CDR2 YSYEKL. With 3 bases removed from V and 2 bases from J, the gap between germline ends came to 12 bases. This CDR3 has 15 amino acids. The CDR3: CASSHFPGPTDTQYF. DNA for the CDR3: TGCGCCAGCAGCCACTTCCCGGGGCCCACAGATACGCAGTATTTT.

This clonotype was detected only a few times. The chain has TRBV24-1 and TRBJ2-3; D is possibly TRBD1 or TRBD2 (5 bases each). The CDR3 length is 15 residues. The germline CDR1 and CDR2 sequences are KGHDR and SFDVKD. V was pared by 4 bases and J by 2 bases, with 12 bases between. CDR3 DNA sequence: TGTGCCACCAGTGACTCACGGGGACCCACAGATACGCAGTATTTT. It translates to CATSDSRGPTDTQYF.

This clonotype was found a few times. The V gene is TRBV7-9, the J gene TRBJ2-5, with D perhaps TRBD2 (6 bases). Between the trimmed V and J ends, which lost 5 bases and 4 bases, there was a span of 20 bases. This CDR3 is built from 16 residues. CDR1 and CDR2 (germline): SEHNR, FQNEAQ (reference sequence). The CDR3, as DNA: TGTGCCAGCAGCGCCCTCATGCGGGATGAGGGAGAGACCCAGTACTTC. Amino acid sequence: CASSALMRDEGETQYF.